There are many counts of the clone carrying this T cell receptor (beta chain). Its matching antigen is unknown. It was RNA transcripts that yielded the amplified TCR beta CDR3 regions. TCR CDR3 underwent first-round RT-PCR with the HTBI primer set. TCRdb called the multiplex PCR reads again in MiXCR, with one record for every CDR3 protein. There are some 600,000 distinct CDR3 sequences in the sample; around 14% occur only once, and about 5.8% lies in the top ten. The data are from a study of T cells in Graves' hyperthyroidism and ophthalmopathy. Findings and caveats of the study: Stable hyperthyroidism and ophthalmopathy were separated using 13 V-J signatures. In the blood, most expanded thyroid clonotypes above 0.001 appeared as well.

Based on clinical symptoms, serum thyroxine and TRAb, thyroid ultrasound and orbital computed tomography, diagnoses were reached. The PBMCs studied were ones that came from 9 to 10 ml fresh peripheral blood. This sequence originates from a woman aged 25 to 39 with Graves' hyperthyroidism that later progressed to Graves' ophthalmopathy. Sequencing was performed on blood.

The DNA of the CDR3 is TGTGCCACACGTTTGGGCGGCTGGGGCACCGGGGAGCTGTTTTTT. It codes for CATRLGGWGTGELFF. The chain uses TRBV7-2 and TRBJ2-2, with D unresolved. CDR3 length: 15 amino acids. Germline V gives CDR1 SGHTA, CDR2 FQGNSA. Between the trimmed V and J ends, which lost 10 bases and 4 bases, there was a span of 19 bases.